These 15 T cell receptor beta chains came from one sample sequenced in a study of early T cells in non-severe SARS-CoV-2 infection. TCRdb re-analysed the 5' RACE reads in MiXCR, keeping a single row per CDR3 protein. Of some 56,000 distinct CDR3 sequences in the sample, 10% to 13% were seen once. The sequenced sample was whole blood. The receptors here all came from an adult who was a healthcare worker with PCR-confirmed SARS-CoV-2 infection or an uninfected control (not recorded which).

V gene TRBV6-2 or TRBV6-3 combines with J gene TRBJ2-1; unclear D gene. CDR3 length: 12 residues. CDR1 and CDR2 (germline): MNHEY, SVGEGT. V lost 8 bases and J 9 bases, leaving 14 bases between the germline ends. The CDR3 DNA follows: TGTGCCAGCGGCTCCCGCGTCGGTGAGCAGTTCTTC. This sequence encodes CASGSRVGEQFF.

This clonotype occurred many times. The V call is TRBV6-5, the J call TRBJ2-5; 9 bases fit TRBD1. After removal of 5 bases from V and 2 bases from J, the junction contained 18 bases not matched to a gene. This CDR3 is built from 19 residues. CDR1 is MNHEY and CDR2 is SVGAGI in the germline V gene. This CDR3 is CASSLYPPFGTGKQETQYF. Written as DNA, the CDR3 is TGTGCCAGCAGTCTATATCCCCCGTTTGGGACAGGGAAACAAGAGACCCAGTACTTC.

The chain recombines TRBV29-1 with TRBJ2-1; D tentatively reads TRBD1 or TRBD2 (5 bases each). V gave up 4 bases and J gave up 9 bases, with 22 bases separating them. This CDR3 has 15 amino acids. From germline, CDR1 is SQVTM and CDR2 ANQGSEA. CDR3 in amino acids: CSVGSRDLVEREQFF. The CDR3 DNA follows: TGCAGCGTTGGGTCCCGGGACCTAGTGGAACGTGAGCAGTTCTTC.

This clonotype occurred a few times. The J gene is TRBJ2-6, the V gene TRBV19; 12 bases align to TRBD1. Germline loops: CDR1 LNHDA, CDR2 SQIVND (reference sequence). The V segment lost 5 bases and the J segment 3 bases; nucleotides outside the gene matches: 2. The CDR3 length is 16 residues. The CDR3 sequence: CASSGTGGIGANVLTF. In nucleotides, the CDR3 is TGTGCCAGTAGTGGGACAGGGGGCATTGGGGCCAACGTCCTGACTTTC.

This clonotype was found a few times. The chain links TRBV7-8 to TRBJ1-1; D is undetermined. Trimming left V 6 bases short and J 4 bases short, with 21 bases between. CDR3 size: 16 residues. Germline CDR1 and CDR2: SGHVS and FQNEAQ. The CDR3 DNA is TGTGCCAGCAGTATCCTTCAGACCCCGGAGGGCACTGAAGCTTTCTTT. Its protein is CASSILQTPEGTEAFF.

This clonotype has more than one count but fewer than ten. This chain connects TRBV7-3 to TRBJ1-4, with unresolved D. V shed 3 bases and J shed 3 bases, with 5 bases lying between them. The germline V gene has CDR1 SGHTA and CDR2 FQGTGA. The CDR3 has 13 residues. This chain's CDR3 is CASSLGANEKLFF. In DNA form, the CDR3 reads TGTGCCAGCAGCTTGGGAGCTAATGAAAAACTGTTTTTT.

This clonotype turned up a few times. J is TRBJ2-7 and V is TRBV3-1; TRBD2 agrees at 8 bases. Germline-derived CDR1 and CDR2 are LGHDT and YNNKEL (reference sequence). V trimming: 2 bases; J trimming: 4 bases; junction bases outside the gene matches: 7. The CDR3 spans 15 residues. CDR3 sequence reads: CASSQFPGLVYEQYF. In DNA, the CDR3 is TGTGCCAGCAGCCAATTCCCGGGACTAGTATACGAGCAGTACTTC.

V is TRBV12-5 and J is TRBJ1-5, with 7 bases that match TRBD1. V trimming: 3 bases; J trimming: 5 bases; junction bases outside the gene matches: 10. The CDR3 has 16 amino acids. Germline V gene data show CDR1 as LGHNT and CDR2 as FRNRAP. The CDR3 bases are TGTGCTAGTGGTTTCCCGAGGAGGGACAGACATCAGCCCCAGCATTTT. Its translation is CASGFPRRDRHQPQHF.

This clonotype was detected a few times. This chain uses TRBV6-1 with TRBJ1-1; the D gene is possibly TRBD1 (5 bases). The germline gives CDR1 MNHNS, CDR2 SASEGT. The CDR3 totals 13 residues. Trimming took 8 bases from V and 7 from J, leaving 17 bases between them. The CDR3 spells CASDFDRTSEAFF. As DNA, the CDR3 is TGTGCCAGCGACTTCGACAGAACTAGTGAAGCTTTCTTT.

This clonotype was counted at least ten times. The rearrangement joins TRBV15 to TRBJ2-2, with D perhaps matching TRBD1 (6 bases). V dropped 7 bases and J dropped 3 bases, with 9 bases sitting between them. The V gene's germline CDR1 is LNHNV and CDR2 YYDKDF (reference sequence). The CDR3 runs to 13 residues. CDR3 coding DNA: TGTGCCACCAACCAGGGGTACACCGGGGAGCTGTTTTTT. It yields the protein CATNQGYTGELFF.

This clonotype was detected many times. The chain has TRBV20-1 and TRBJ2-1, with 14 bases fitting TRBD2. Germline CDR1 is DFQATT and CDR2 is SNEGSKA (reference sequence). The V segment lost 3 bases and the J segment 6 bases; nucleotides outside the gene matches: 4. The CDR3 is 15 residues long. This CDR3 is CSASRLAGGLNEQFF. Written as DNA, the CDR3 is TGCAGTGCTAGTCGACTAGCGGGAGGGCTCAATGAGCAGTTCTTC.

This clonotype was detected only once. The rearrangement links TRBV10-2 to TRBJ1-1, with 7 bases that match TRBD1. J gave up 1 base and V 6 bases, and 8 bases lay outside the gene matches. Germline CDR1 reads WSHSY; CDR2 reads SAAADI. This CDR3 region has 15 residues. The CDR3 here is CASSATDRKNTEAFF. The CDR3 coding sequence is TGCGCCAGCAGCGCGACGGACAGGAAGAACACTGAAGCTTTCTTT.

This clonotype was detected ten times or more. This chain uses TRBV9 with TRBJ2-3; D possibly corresponds to TRBD1 (5 bases). This CDR3 comprises 15 residues. CDR1 and CDR2 from the germline V gene are SGDLS and YYNGEE. The V end was cut by 2 bases, the J end by 3 bases, with 13 bases between. The DNA for the CDR3 is TGTGCCAGCAGCGTTTCAGGGTTATCGACAGATACGCAGTATTTT. Translating it yields CASSVSGLSTDTQYF.

In this sample, this clonotype is medium-sized. V gene TRBV27 combines with J gene TRBJ2-7, with D possibly TRBD2 on 5 matching bases. CDR1 MNHEY and CDR2 SMNVEV come from the germline V gene (reference sequence). Trimming removed 4 bases from V and 5 bases from J, with 15 bases in between. This CDR3 region has 14 residues. The DNA for the CDR3 is TGTGCCAGCAGTTACAGAGGGCCGATCGACGAGCAGTACTTC. Its protein product is CASSYRGPIDEQYF.

This clonotype has at least ten counts. The CDR3 here is CSVGRDRVYTEAFF. For the CDR3, the DNA is TGCAGCGTTGGTAGGGACAGGGTCTACACTGAAGCTTTCTTT. This chain joins TRBV29-1 and TRBJ1-1; 9 bases match TRBD1. V dropped 4 bases and J dropped 3; count of bases not matched to a gene: 6. CDR1 and CDR2 (germline): SQVTM, ANQGSEA. The CDR3 length is 14 residues.